Below are 22 T cell receptor beta chains sequenced from a single sample in a study of blood T cell repertoires in COVID-19. TCRdb's copy holds only in-frame clones and misses some; the assay was immunoSEQ multiplex PCR. This table has hundreds of thousands of clones, under 90% appearing once. Sequenced material: peripheral blood. All receptors derive from a human donor in a cohort sampled during active COVID-19.

The chain uses TRBV9 and TRBJ2-1; 15 bases fit TRBD2. J lost 6 bases, V lost 0 bases, and 7 bases had no gene match. The CDR3 covers 18 residues. Germline V gene sequence: CDR1 SGDLS, CDR2 YYNGEE. The CDR3 spells CASSVGGLAGGLSNEQFF. The CDR3, as DNA: TGTGCCAGCAGCGTAGGGGGACTAGCGGGAGGCCTAAGCAATGAGCAGTTCTTC. The entire variable domain, with the rest obtained from reference TRBV9 and TRBJ2-1, is as follows: DSGVTQTPKHLITATGQRVTLRCSPRSGDLSVYWYQQSLDQGLQFLIQYYNGEERAKGNILERFSAQQFPDLHSELNLSSLELGDSALYFCASSVGGLAGGLSNEQFFGPGTRLTVL.

The V gene is TRBV19, the J gene TRBJ1-2; D is uncertain. The germline V and J ends were trimmed by 6 bases and 1 base, with 21 bases remaining between them. The germline CDR1 and CDR2 sequences are LNHDA and SQIVND (reference sequence). This CDR3 spans 17 amino acids. The CDR3 DNA sequence: TGTGCCAGTAGCAATCGCCCCCGGACTGACCTTAACTATGGCTACACCTTC. This gives the protein CASSNRPRTDLNYGYTF.

CDR3 region: CASSVEAGGPSDTQYF. The CDR3 DNA reads TGTGCCAGCAGCGTAGAGGCGGGGGGGCCATCAGATACGCAGTATTTT. The J gene is TRBJ2-3, the V gene TRBV9; TRBD2 agrees at 9 bases. Germline V gene lookup returns CDR1 SGDLS and CDR2 YYNGEE. The CDR3 sequence is 16 residues long. Trimming at V came to 0 bases and at J to 4 bases, leaving 6 bases not matched to a gene.

This rearrangement joins TRBV5-1 to TRBJ1-2; TRBD1 matches at 9 bases. Germline lookup yields CDR1 SGHRS and CDR2 YFSETQ. V lost 4 bases, J lost 4 bases, and 11 bases stayed unmatched. The CDR3 length is 16 residues. The CDR3 DNA follows: TGCGCCAGCAGCGACGAGGGGACAGGGAGTGGCTATGGCTACACCTTC. This translates into CASSDEGTGSGYGYTF. Full variable domain (remainder filled in from reference TRBV5-1 and TRBJ1-2): KAGVTQTPRYLIKTRGQQVTLSCSPISGHRSVSWYQQTPGQGLQFLFEYFSETQRNKGNFPGRFSGRQFSNSRSEMNVSTLELGDSALYLCASSDEGTGSGYGYTFGSGTRLTVV.

A remark on this clone: One end of the junction is discordant with germline, which a read error may explain. V is TRBV20-1 and J is TRBJ2-7; a possible D gene is TRBD2 (6 bases). The CDR3 totals 9 residues. Germline CDR1 and CDR2: DFQATT and SNEGSKA (reference sequence). The CDR3 reads CSARDYSNF. The CDR3 DNA sequence: TGCAGTGCTAGGGACTACTCTAACTTC.

The CDR3, as DNA: TGTGCCAGCAGTGACAGGACAGGGGGTTTGGATGAGCAGTTCTTC. As protein: CASSDRTGGLDEQFF. The V call is TRBV6-4, the J call TRBJ2-1; 10 positions agree with TRBD1. The CDR3 loop spans 15 amino acids. Germline lookup yields CDR1 MRHNA and CDR2 SNTAGT. The ends lost 2 bases at V and 8 bases at J; junction bases unmatched: 6.

This clone was counted a single time. The chain uses TRBV6-6 and TRBJ2-7; 10 nucleotides agree with TRBD1. V lost 7 bases and J lost 2; bases outside the gene matches: 8. The CDR3 is 15 residues long. Germline CDR1 reads MNHNY; CDR2 reads SVGAGI (reference sequence). The CDR3 sequence is CASTSPGTGAYEQYF. The DNA for the CDR3 is TGTGCCAGCACCTCTCCCGGGACAGGGGCCTACGAGCAGTACTTC.

This sequence joins TRBV11-3 and TRBJ1-5, with 7 bases identical to TRBD1. The CDR3 runs to 15 residues. Germline CDR1 reads SGHNT; CDR2 reads YENEEA. Unmatched junction bases numbered 10, after V lost 7 bases and J lost 4 bases. CDR3 sequence reads: CASTRQGCWNQPQHF. The CDR3 nucleotides read TGTGCCAGCACCCGACAGGGATGTTGGAATCAGCCCCAGCATTTT.

This sequence joins TRBV27 and TRBJ2-7; D is possibly TRBD1 (6 bases). The germline V and J ends were trimmed by 0 bases and 0 bases, with 12 bases remaining between them. From germline, CDR1 is MNHEY and CDR2 SMNVEV (reference sequence). The length of the CDR3 is 16 residues. The CDR3 protein is CASSLSPTGASYEQYF. The CDR3 region has the DNA TGTGCCAGCAGTTTATCCCCGACAGGAGCCTCCTACGAGCAGTACTTC.

This chain uses TRBV7-2 with TRBJ2-7; D gene ambiguous. Germline V gives CDR1 SGHTA, CDR2 FQGNSA. The V end lost 5 bases, the J end lost 2 bases, and 7 bases lay between the germline ends. The CDR3 length is 12 residues. DNA of the CDR3: TGTGCCAGCAGCCCTAAACCCTACGAGCAGTACTTC. It is translated as CASSPKPYEQYF.

The rearrangement joins TRBV2 to TRBJ1-2; maybe TRBD1 (6 bases). The CDR3 contains 12 residues. V lost 5 bases and J 6 bases, leaving 10 bases between the germline ends. Germline V gives CDR1 SNHLY, CDR2 FYNNEI. The CDR3 DNA follows: TGTGCCAGCAGTTCCACAGGGCATGGCTACACCTTC. It specifies CASSSTGHGYTF.

This chain connects TRBV29-1 to TRBJ2-7, with TRBD1 matching over 10 bases. Germline V gene lookup returns CDR1 SQVTM and CDR2 ANQGSEA. V gave up 5 bases and J gave up 4 bases; unmatched junction bases: 20. The CDR3 spans 18 residues. The CDR3 nucleotides read TGCAGCGTTCGTAAAACACGTCCGGGACAGGGGCTCTCATACGAGCAGTACTTC. Residues: CSVRKTRPGQGLSYEQYF.

The chain joins TRBV6-5 to TRBJ1-2, with a tentative D call TRBD1 (5 bases). Germline V lookup: CDR1 MNHEY, CDR2 SVGAGI. The CDR3 contains 13 residues. V gave up 7 bases and J gave up 0 bases, with 9 bases separating them. The CDR3: CASIIQANYGYTF. The CDR3 region has the DNA TGTGCCAGCATCATACAGGCTAACTATGGCTACACCTTC.

V usage is TRBV7-6 and J usage is TRBJ2-5; TRBD1 matches at 8 bases. The CDR3 extends over 20 amino acids. The germline gives CDR1 SGHVS, CDR2 FNYEAQ. The V gene end was trimmed by 7 bases and the J gene end by 2 bases; junction bases not matched to a gene: 24. CDR3 DNA: TGTGCCAGCATCCAAAGCGTGGGTATCGGACAGGGATGGGGACAAGAGACCCAGTACTTC. Its protein product is CASIQSVGIGQGWGQETQYF.

The chain recombines TRBV19 with TRBJ1-2, with 9 bases lining up with TRBD1. The V segment lost 5 bases and the J segment 7 bases; nucleotides outside the gene matches: 11. Germline-derived CDR1 and CDR2 are LNHDA and SQIVND (reference sequence). The CDR3 sequence is 15 residues long. The CDR3 DNA is TGTGCCAGTAGTCCCCGGGACAGGGTAATCCCTGGCTACACCTTC. This translates into CASSPRDRVIPGYTF.

The rearrangement uses TRBV9 and TRBJ2-5; 12 bases map to TRBD2. The CDR3 is 17 amino acids. With V trimmed by 4 bases and J by 0 bases, 7 bases remained unmatched. Germline V gene lookup returns CDR1 SGDLS and CDR2 YYNGEE. CDR3 DNA sequence: TGTGCCAGCAGCCCACATGGGACTAGCGGGTACCAAGAGACCCAGTACTTC. Encoded protein: CASSPHGTSGYQETQYF.

This chain uses TRBV27 with TRBJ1-2; a possible D gene is TRBD1 (6 bases). Germline V CDR1 and CDR2: MNHEY, SMNVEV (reference sequence). CDR3 length: 14 amino acids. Trimming left V 6 bases short and J 6 bases short, with 17 bases between. In nucleotides, the CDR3 is TGTGCCAGCAGCCGAGGCACAGGGATAAATGGCTACACCTTC. This translates into CASSRGTGINGYTF.

The V call is TRBV6-5, the J call TRBJ1-2; D possibly corresponds to TRBD1 (5 bases). V was shortened by 5 bases and J by 4 bases, with 14 bases between the two germline ends. The CDR3 consists of 14 residues. Germline CDR1 MNHEY, CDR2 SVGAGI. CDR3 nucleotides: TGTGCCAGCAGTCGGGGCAGCGGGGCCTATGGCTACACCTTC. It codes for CASSRGSGAYGYTF.

The V call is TRBV3-1 (or the pseudogene TRBV3-2), the J call TRBJ2-2; TRBD1 might be the D (6 bases). Trimming pared 1 base from V and 0 bases from J, leaving 12 bases between. The CDR3 contains 17 residues. Germline V CDR1 and CDR2: LGHDT, YNNKEL (reference sequence). CDR3 nucleotides: TGTGCCAGCAGCCAAGGGGGGCTATTCGCGAACACCGGGGAGCTGTTTTTT. Protein product: CASSQGGLFANTGELFF.

This chain uses TRBV19 with TRBJ1-5, with D perhaps TRBD1 (6 bases). Germline V gene lookup returns CDR1 LNHDA and CDR2 SQIVND (reference sequence). The V end was cut by 7 bases, the J end by 3 bases, with 19 bases between. The CDR3 sequence is 16 residues long. CDR3 loop: CASNPALNRDNQPQHF. The CDR3 coding sequence is TGTGCCAGTAACCCCGCCTTGAACAGGGACAATCAGCCCCAGCATTTT.

The genes are TRBV4-1 and TRBJ2-7, with D possibly TRBD2 on 6 matching bases. The V gene lost 0 bases and the J gene lost 3 bases, with 15 bases spanning the gap. This CDR3 has 16 amino acids. CDR1 MGHRA and CDR2 YSYEKL come from the germline V gene. CDR3 DNA: TGCGCCAGCAGCCAAGAACGGGCGGGGATGGGCTACGAGCAGTACTTC. Translated, it gives CASSQERAGMGYEQYF.

V is TRBV6-4 and J is TRBJ1-1, with D possibly matching TRBD1 (5 bases). This CDR3 comprises 15 residues. Per the germline V gene, CDR1 is MRHNA and CDR2 is SNTAGT. Between the trimmed V and J ends, which lost 6 bases and 4 bases, there was a span of 18 bases. CDR3 DNA: TGTGCCAGCAGCCTCCGGCCCCAGGGTCTCACTGAAGCTTTCTTT. It is translated as CASSLRPQGLTEAFF.